This record looks at one T cell receptor (beta chain) sequence and its context. Its specificity is unknown. The same CDR3 arises from other DNA sequences in this sample as well. Trimming pared 6 bases from V and 6 bases from J, leaving 6 bases between. CDR3 length: 11 residues. Germline CDR1 and CDR2: KGHSH and LQKENI. Some clones are missing from TCRdb's copy, which holds only in-frame ones; the method was immunoSEQ multiplex PCR. Among 1,500,000 or so clones listed, around 97% were seen once. The data originate from a study of shared clonotypes between healthy human individuals. Study outcomes and limitations: Naive CD4 clonotype sharing across a few donors was around 5.5%.

The specimen sequenced was naive CD4+ T cells sorted from blood. The subset: CD45RA+ positively selected. This sequence was found in a man aged 25 to 45 in good health. The genes are TRBV18 and TRBJ2-1; TRBD2 might be the D (5 bases). The CDR3 DNA reads as TGTGCCAGCTCTCGGGGCAATGAGCAGTTCTTC. This translates into CASSRGNEQFF.